This T cell receptor (beta chain) was captured in a study of T cell repertoires in cytomegalovirus infection. Study information: In public TCR beta signatures, there were indications of both CMV infection and matching HLA type.

One entry per CDR3 protein, called by TCRdb with MiXCR from the reads. Of more than 150,000 distinct CDR3 sequences listed, roughly a quarter were seen once; the top ten hold approximately 11%. Germline V gives CDR1 SGHTA, CDR2 FQGNSA. V lost 4 bases and J lost 2; bases outside the gene matches: 11. This CDR3 has 16 amino acids. In its sample, this clonotype was seen many times. The chain has TRBV7-2 and TRBJ2-7; 7 nucleotides agree with TRBD1. Source material: PBMCs. The clonotype comes from a human donor in good health (CMV status not recorded). Some clones in this sample may be carry-over from other donors' samples. CDR3 loop: CASSYSTGDPAYEQYF. CDR3 nucleotide sequence: TGTGCCAGCAGCTACTCAACAGGGGATCCGGCCTACGAGCAGTACTTC. The whole variable domain, remainder taken from reference TRBV7-2 and TRBJ2-7, is GAGVSQSPSNKVTEKGKDVELRCDPISGHTALYWYRQSLGQGLEFLIYFQGNSAPDKSGLPSDRFSAERTGGSVSTLTIQRTQQEDSAVYLCASSYSTGDPAYEQYFGPGTRLTVT.